This TCR beta chain derives from a study of blood T cell repertoires in COVID-19. As for the study in general: Sources were T cells, B-cell-depleted T cells, or PBMCs; the material itself was cDNA or gDNA.

CDR1 and CDR2 from the germline V gene are LGHNT and FRNRAP. The V and J ends lost 3 bases and 9 bases respectively, with 9 bases between them. CDR3 length: 13 residues. In the original processing: Cell counts per sample came from amplifying reference gene primers. Some clones are missing from TCRdb's copy, which holds only in-frame ones; the method was immunoSEQ multiplex PCR. The V and J calls and the clone size are those of that table, but D and trimming were determined from the DNA. The sample carries around 230,000 clones, roughly 87% recorded once. The table lists this clone with a few counts. The TCR originated in a man aged 55 to 70 who had recovered from COVID-19. Sequenced: peripheral blood. The chain carries TRBV12-5 and TRBJ1-6; no clear D. The CDR3 sequence is CASGLISGSPLHF. CDR3 bases: TGTGCTAGTGGTTTAATTTCGGGTTCACCCCTCCACTTT. The whole variable domain, remainder taken from reference TRBV12-5 and TRBJ1-6, is DARVTQTPRHKVTEMGQEVTMRCQPILGHNTVFWYRQTMMQGLELLAYFRNRAPLDDSGMPKDRFSAEMPDATLATLKIQPSEPRDSAVYFCASGLISGSPLHFGNGTRLTVT.